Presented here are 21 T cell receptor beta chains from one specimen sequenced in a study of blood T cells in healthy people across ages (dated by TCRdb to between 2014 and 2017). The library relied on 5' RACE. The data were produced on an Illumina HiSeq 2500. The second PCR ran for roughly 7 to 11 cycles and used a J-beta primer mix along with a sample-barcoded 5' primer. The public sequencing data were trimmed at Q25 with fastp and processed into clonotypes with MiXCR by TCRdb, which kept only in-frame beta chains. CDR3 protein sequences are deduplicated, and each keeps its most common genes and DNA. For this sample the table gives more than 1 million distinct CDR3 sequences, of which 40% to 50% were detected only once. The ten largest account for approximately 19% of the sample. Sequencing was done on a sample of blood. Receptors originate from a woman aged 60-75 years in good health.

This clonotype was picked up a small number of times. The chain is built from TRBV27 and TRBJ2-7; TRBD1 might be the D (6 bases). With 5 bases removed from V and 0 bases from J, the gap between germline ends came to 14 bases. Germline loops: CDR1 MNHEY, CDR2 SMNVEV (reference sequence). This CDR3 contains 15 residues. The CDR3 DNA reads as TGTGCCAGCAGTCCAGGGGCTTGGACCTCCTACGAGCAGTACTTC. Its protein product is CASSPGAWTSYEQYF.

CDR3 residues: CASGGTSRQPQHF. CDR3 sequence (DNA): TGTGCCAGCGGCGGGACATCGAGACAGCCCCAGCATTTT. The chain links TRBV27 to TRBJ1-5, with D perhaps matching TRBD1 (6 bases). This CDR3 contains 13 residues. The germline V gene encodes CDR1 MNHEY and CDR2 SMNVEV (reference sequence). Deletions cut 8 bases from V and 7 bases from J, with 15 bases between.

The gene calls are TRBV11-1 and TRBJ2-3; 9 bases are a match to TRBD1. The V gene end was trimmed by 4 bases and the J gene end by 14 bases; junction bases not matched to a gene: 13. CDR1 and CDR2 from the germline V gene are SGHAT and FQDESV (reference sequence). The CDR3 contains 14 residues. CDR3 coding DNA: TGTGCCAGCAGCTCAGGCGGAACCGGGACAGGGCTGTATTTT. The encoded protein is CASSSGGTGTGLYF.

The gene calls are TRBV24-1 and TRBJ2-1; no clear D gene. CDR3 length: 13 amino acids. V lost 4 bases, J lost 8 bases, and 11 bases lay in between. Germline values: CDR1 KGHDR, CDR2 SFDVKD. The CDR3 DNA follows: TGTGCCACCAGTGACCCGTGGGCGCATGAGCAGTTCTTC. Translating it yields CATSDPWAHEQFF.

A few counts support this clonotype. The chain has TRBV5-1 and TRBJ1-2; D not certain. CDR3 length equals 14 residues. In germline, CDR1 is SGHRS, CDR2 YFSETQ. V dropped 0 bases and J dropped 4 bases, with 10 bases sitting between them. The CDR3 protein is CASSLDQAVYGYTF. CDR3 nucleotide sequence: TGCGCCAGCAGCTTGGATCAGGCCGTCTATGGCTACACCTTC. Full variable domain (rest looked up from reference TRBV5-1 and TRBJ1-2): KAGVTQTPRYLIKTRGQQVTLSCSPISGHRSVSWYQQTPGQGLQFLFEYFSETQRNKGNFPGRFSGRQFSNSRSEMNVSTLELGDSALYLCASSLDQAVYGYTFGSGTRLTVV.

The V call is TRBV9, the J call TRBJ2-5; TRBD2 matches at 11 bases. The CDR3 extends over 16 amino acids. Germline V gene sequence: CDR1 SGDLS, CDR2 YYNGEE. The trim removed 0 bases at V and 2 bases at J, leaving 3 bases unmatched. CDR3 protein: CASSVGRLAGQETQYF. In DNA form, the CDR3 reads TGTGCCAGCAGCGTAGGGAGACTAGCGGGGCAAGAGACCCAGTACTTC.

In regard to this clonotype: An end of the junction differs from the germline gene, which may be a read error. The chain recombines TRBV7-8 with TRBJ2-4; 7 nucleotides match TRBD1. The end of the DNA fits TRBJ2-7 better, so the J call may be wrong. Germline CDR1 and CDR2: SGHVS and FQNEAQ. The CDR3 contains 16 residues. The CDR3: CASSLGVGTASYEQYF. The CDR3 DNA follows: TGTGCCAGCAGTTTAGGGGTGGGGACAGCTAGTTACGAGCAGTACTTC.

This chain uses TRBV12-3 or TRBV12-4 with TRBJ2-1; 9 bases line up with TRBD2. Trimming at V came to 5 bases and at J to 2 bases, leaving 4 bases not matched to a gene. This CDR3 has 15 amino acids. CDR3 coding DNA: TGTGCCAGCAGTAGACCTAGCGGGACCTACAATGAGCAGTTCTTC. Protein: CASSRPSGTYNEQFF.

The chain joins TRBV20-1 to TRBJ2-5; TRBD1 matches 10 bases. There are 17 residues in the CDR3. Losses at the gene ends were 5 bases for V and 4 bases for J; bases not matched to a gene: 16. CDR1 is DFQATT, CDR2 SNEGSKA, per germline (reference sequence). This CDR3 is CSAESPMTGGMGETQYF. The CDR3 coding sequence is TGCAGTGCTGAGAGCCCTATGACAGGGGGCATGGGAGAGACCCAGTACTTC.

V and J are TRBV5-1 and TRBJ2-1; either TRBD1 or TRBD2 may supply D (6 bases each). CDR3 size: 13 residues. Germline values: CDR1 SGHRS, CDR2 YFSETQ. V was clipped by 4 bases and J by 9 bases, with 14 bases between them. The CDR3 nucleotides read TGCGCCAGCAGCGACCCGGGGGCTACTGAGCAGTTCTTC. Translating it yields CASSDPGATEQFF.

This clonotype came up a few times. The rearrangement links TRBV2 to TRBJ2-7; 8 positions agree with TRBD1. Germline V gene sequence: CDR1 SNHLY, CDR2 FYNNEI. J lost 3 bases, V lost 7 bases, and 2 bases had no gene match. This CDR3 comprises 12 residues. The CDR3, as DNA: TGTGCCAGCACCGACAGGGGCTACGAGCAGTACTTC. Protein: CASTDRGYEQYF. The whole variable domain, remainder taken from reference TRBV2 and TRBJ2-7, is EPEVTQTPSHQVTQMGQEVILRCVPISNHLYFYWYRQILGQKVEFLVSFYNNEISEKSEIFDDQFSVERPDGSNFTLKIRSTKLEDSAMYFCASTDRGYEQYFGPGTRLTVT.

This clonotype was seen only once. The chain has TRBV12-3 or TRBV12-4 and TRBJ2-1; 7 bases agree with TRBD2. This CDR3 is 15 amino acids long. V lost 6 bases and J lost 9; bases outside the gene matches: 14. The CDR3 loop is CASSRLAPPAGEQFF. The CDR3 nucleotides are TGTGCCAGCAGCCGACTAGCCCCGCCGGCCGGTGAGCAGTTCTTC.

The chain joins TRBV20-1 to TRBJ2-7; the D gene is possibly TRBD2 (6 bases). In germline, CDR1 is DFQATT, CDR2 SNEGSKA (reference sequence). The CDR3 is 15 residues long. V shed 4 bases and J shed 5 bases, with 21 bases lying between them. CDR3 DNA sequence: TGCAGTGCTACCTCCTCGGGAGCCGGGGACCACGAGCAGTACTTC. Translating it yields CSATSSGAGDHEQYF.

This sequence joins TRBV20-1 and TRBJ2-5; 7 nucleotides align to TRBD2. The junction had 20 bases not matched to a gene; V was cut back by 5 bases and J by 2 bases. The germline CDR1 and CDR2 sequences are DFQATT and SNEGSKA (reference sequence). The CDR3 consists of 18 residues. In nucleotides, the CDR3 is TGCAGTGCTGGGGGGGACTTATTCCAGGGTGCGCAGCAAGAGACCCAGTACTTC. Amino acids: CSAGGDLFQGAQQETQYF.

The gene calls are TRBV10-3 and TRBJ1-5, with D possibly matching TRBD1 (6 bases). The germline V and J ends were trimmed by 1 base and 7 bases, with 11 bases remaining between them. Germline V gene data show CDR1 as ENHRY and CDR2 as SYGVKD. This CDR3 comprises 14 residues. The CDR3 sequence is CAISELRGSQPQHF. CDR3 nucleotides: TGTGCCATCAGTGAGTTAAGGGGGTCACAGCCCCAGCATTTT.

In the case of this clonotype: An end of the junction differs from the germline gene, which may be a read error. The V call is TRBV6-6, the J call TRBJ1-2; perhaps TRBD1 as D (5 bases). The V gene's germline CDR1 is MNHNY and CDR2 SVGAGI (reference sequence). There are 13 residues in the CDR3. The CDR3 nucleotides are TGTGCCGGCAGTTACTCGGGCAGGGATGGCTACACCTTC. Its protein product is CAGSYSGRDGYTF.

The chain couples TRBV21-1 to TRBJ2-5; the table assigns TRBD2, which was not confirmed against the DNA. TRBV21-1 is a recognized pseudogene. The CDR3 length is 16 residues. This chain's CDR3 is CASSHGLAGVRETQYF. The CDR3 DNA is TGTGCCAGCAGCCACGGACTAGCGGGAGTTCGAGAGACCCAGTACTTC.

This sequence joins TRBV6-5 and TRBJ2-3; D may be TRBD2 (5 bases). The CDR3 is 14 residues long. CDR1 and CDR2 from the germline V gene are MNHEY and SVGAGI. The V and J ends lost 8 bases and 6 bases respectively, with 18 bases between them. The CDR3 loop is CASVHRGGGDTQYF. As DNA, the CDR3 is TGTGCCAGCGTACATCGTGGCGGAGGTGATACGCAGTATTTT.

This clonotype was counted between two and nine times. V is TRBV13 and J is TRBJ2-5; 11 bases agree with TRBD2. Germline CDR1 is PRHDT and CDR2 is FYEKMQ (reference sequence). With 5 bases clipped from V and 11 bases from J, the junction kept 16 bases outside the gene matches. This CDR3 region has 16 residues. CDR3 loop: CASSQGLAEGGVQQYF. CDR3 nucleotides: TGTGCCAGCAGCCAGGGACTAGCGGAGGGGGGAGTCCAGCAGTACTTC. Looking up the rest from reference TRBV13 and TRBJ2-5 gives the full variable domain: AAGVIQSPRHLIKEKRETATLKCYPIPRHDTVYWYQQGPGQDPQFLISFYEKMQSDKGSIPDRFSAQQFSDYHSELNMSSLELGDSALYFCASSQGLAEGGVQQYFGPGTRLLVL.

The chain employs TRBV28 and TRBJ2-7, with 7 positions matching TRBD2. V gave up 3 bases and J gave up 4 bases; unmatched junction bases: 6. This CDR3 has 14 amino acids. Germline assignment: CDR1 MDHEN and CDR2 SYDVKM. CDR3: CASSFHGRKYEQYF. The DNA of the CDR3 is TGTGCCAGCAGTTTTCACGGGAGGAAATACGAGCAGTACTTC.

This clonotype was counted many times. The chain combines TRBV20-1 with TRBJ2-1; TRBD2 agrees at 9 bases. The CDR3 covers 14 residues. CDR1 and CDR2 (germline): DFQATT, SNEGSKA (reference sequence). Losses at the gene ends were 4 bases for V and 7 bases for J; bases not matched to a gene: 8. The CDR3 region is CSATRDSGRNEQFF. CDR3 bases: TGCAGTGCTACACGAGACAGCGGGAGGAATGAGCAGTTCTTC.